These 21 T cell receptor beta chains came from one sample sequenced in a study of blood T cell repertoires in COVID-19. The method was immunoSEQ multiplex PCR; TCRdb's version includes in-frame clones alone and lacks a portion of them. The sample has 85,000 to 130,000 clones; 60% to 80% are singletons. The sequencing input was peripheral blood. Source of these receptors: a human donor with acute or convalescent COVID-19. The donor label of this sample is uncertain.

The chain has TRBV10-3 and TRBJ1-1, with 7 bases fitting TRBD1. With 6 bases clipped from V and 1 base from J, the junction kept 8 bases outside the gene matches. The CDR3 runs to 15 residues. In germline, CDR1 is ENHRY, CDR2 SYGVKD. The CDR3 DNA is TGTGCCATCAGATACTCGGACAGGCAGAACACTGAAGCTTTCTTT. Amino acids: CAIRYSDRQNTEAFF.

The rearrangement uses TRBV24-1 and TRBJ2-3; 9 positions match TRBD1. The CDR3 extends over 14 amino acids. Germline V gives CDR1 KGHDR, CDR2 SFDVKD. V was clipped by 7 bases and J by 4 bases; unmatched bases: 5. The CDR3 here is CATSLTGGADTQYF. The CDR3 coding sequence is TGTGCCACCAGCTTAACAGGGGGCGCAGATACGCAGTATTTT.

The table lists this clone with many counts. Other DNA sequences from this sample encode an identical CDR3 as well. Here the CDR3 DNA reads TGCGCCAGCAGCTTGGGGCGGGGGGGCTACGAGCAGTACTTC. It codes for CASSLGRGGYEQYF. The chain combines TRBV5-1 with TRBJ2-7, with 9 positions matching TRBD2. Germline CDR1 SGHRS, CDR2 YFSETQ. This CDR3 spans 14 amino acids. Trimming at V came to 0 bases and at J to 3 bases, leaving 1 base not matched to a gene. Variable domain in full (rest from reference TRBV5-1 and TRBJ2-7): KAGVTQTPRYLIKTRGQQVTLSCSPISGHRSVSWYQQTPGQGLQFLFEYFSETQRNKGNFPGRFSGRQFSNSRSEMNVSTLELGDSALYLCASSLGRGGYEQYFGPGTRLTVT.

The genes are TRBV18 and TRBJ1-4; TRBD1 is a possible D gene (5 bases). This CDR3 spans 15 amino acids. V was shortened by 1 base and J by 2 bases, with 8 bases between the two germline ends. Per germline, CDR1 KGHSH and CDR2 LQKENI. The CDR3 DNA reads TGTGCCAGCTCACCACGTCGGGGGACTAATGAAAAACTGTTTTTT. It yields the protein CASSPRRGTNEKLFF.

The CDR3 sequence is CASSLGSPTEAMRSPLHF. In DNA form, the CDR3 reads TGTGCCAGCAGCTTGGGGTCCCCGACAGAGGCTATGCGATCACCCCTCCACTTT. This chain uses TRBV5-8 with TRBJ1-6, with D perhaps TRBD1 (5 bases). Trimming stripped 0 bases from V and 10 bases from J, with 23 bases between. CDR1 is SGHTS, CDR2 YDEGEE, per germline. The CDR3 totals 18 residues.

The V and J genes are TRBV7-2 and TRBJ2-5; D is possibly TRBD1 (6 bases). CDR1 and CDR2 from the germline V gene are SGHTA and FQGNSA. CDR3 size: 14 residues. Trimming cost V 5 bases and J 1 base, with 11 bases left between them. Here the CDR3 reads CASSPGTIQETQYF. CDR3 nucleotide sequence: TGTGCCAGCAGCCCCGGGACAATCCAAGAGACCCAGTACTTC.

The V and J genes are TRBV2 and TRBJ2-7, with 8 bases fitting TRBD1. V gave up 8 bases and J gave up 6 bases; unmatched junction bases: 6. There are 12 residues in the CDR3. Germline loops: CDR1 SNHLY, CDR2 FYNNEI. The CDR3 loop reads CASGQGALEQYV. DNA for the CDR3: TGTGCCAGCGGTCAGGGGGCTCTCGAGCAGTACGTC.

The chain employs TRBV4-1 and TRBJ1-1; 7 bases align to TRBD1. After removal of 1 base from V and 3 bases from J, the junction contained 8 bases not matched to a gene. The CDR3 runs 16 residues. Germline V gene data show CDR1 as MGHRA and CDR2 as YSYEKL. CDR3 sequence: CASSQGRGPLDTEAFF. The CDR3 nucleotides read TGCGCCAGCAGCCAAGGGAGGGGGCCCTTGGACACTGAAGCTTTCTTT.

The CDR3 region has the DNA TGTGCCAGCAGTGAAGGTCGGGGGACGCAGTATTTT. Protein: CASSEGRGTQYF. The chain is built from TRBV2 and TRBJ2-3; tentative D call: TRBD2 (6 bases). Germline lookup yields CDR1 SNHLY and CDR2 FYNNEI. CDR3 size: 12 residues. The ends were cut back, 1 base at V and 9 bases at J, with 8 bases in the middle.

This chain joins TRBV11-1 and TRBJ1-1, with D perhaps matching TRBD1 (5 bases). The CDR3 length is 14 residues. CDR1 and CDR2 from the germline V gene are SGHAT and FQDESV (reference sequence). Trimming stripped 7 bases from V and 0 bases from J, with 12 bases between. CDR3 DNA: TGTGCCAGCACCTTGGGGCGGCTGAACACTGAAGCTTTCTTT. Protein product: CASTLGRLNTEAFF.

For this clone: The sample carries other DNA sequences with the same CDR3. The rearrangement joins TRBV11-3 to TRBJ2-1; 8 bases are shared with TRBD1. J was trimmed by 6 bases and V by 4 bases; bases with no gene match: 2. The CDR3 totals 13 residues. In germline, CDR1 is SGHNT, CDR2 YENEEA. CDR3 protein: CASSSTGGNEQFF. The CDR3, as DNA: TGTGCCAGCAGCTCAACAGGGGGCAATGAGCAGTTCTTC.

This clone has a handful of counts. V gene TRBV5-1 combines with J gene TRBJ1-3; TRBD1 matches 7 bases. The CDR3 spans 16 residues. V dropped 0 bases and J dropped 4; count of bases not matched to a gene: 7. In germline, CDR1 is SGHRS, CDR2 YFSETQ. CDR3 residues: CASSLGLTGYGNTIYF. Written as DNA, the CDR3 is TGCGCCAGCAGCTTGGGCCTGACAGGGTACGGAAACACCATATATTTT.

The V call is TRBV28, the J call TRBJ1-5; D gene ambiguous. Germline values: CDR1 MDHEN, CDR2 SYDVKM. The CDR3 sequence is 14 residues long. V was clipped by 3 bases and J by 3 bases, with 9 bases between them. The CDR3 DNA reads TGTGCCAGCAGTTTGAGTAATACCAATCAGCCCCAGCATTTT. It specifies CASSLSNTNQPQHF.

The CDR3 coding sequence is TGCGCCAGCAGCCCCGGACAGGGACTTAATCAGCCCCAGCATTTT. Amino acid sequence: CASSPGQGLNQPQHF. The chain employs TRBV5-1 and TRBJ1-5; TRBD1 aligns across 8 bases. CDR1 and CDR2 from the germline V gene are SGHRS and YFSETQ. V lost 4 bases and J lost 4; bases outside the gene matches: 7. The CDR3 has 15 amino acids.

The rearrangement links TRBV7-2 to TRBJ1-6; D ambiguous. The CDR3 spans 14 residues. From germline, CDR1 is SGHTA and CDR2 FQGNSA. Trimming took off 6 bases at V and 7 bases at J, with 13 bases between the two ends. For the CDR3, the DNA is TGTGCCAGCAGTTCTGTAAATCGGAATTCACCCCTCCACTTT. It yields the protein CASSSVNRNSPLHF.

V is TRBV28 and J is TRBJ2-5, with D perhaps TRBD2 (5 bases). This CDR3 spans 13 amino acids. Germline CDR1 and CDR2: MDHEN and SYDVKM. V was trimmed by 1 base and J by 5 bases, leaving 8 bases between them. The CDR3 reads CASSLFGEETQYF. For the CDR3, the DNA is TGTGCCAGCAGTTTATTTGGGGAGGAGACCCAGTACTTC. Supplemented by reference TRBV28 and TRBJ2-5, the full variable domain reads DVKVTQSSRYLVKRTGEKVFLECVQDMDHENMFWYRQDPGLGLRLIYFSYDVKMKEKGDIPEGYSVSREKKERFSLILESASTNQTSMYLCASSLFGEETQYFGPGTRLLVL.

CDR3 nucleotide sequence: TGTGCCAGCAGTTCTCTCCGGACGGGAGCCCAACACGAGCAGTACTTC. It specifies CASSSLRTGAQHEQYF. The rearrangement links TRBV27 to TRBJ2-7, with a weak D call TRBD2 (6 bases). The germline gives CDR1 MNHEY, CDR2 SMNVEV (reference sequence). This CDR3 has 16 amino acids. V was shortened by 4 bases and J by 5 bases, with 21 bases between the two germline ends.

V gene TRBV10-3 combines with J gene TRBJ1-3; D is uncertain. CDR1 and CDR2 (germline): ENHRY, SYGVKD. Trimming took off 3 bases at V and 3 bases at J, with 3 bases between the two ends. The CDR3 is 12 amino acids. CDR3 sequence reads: CAISDNGNTIYF. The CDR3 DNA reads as TGTGCCATCAGTGATAATGGAAACACCATATATTTT.

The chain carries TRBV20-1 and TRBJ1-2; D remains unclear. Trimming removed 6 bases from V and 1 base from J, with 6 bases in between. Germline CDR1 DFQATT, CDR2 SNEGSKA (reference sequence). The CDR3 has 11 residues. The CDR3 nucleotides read TGCAGTGCCCAGGATAACTATGGCTACACCTTC. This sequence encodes CSAQDNYGYTF.

The CDR3 loop is CASSRADNSPLHF. The CDR3 DNA sequence: TGTGCCAGTAGTAGAGCGGATAATTCACCCCTCCACTTT. V usage is TRBV19 and J usage is TRBJ1-6, with no clear D. The CDR3 sequence is 13 residues long. In germline, CDR1 is LNHDA, CDR2 SQIVND (reference sequence). Trimming removed 4 bases from V and 5 bases from J, with 6 bases in between.

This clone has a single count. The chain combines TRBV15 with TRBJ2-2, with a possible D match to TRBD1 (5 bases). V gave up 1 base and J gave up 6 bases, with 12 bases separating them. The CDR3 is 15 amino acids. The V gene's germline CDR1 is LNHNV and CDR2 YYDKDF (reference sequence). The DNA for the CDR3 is TGTGCCACCAGCAGAGTAGGGGTTCGTGCCGGGGAGCTGTTTTTT. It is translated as CATSRVGVRAGELFF. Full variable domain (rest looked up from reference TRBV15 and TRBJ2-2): DAMVIQNPRYQVTQFGKPVTLSCSQTLNHNVMYWYQQKSSQAPKLLFHYYDKDFNNEADTPDNFQSRRPNTSFCFLDIRSPGLGDTAMYLCATSRVGVRAGELFFGEGSRLTVL.